The present T cell receptor beta chain was sequenced within a study of T cells in Graves' hyperthyroidism and ophthalmopathy. Whole-study results and caveats: Among clonotypes expanded in thyroid above 0.001, most were also found in blood.

The diagnoses drew upon clinical symptoms, serum thyroxine and TRAb, thyroid ultrasound and orbital computed tomography. It was at first hyperthyroidism diagnosis, before any ophthalmopathy symptoms, that the blood sample was taken. This clonotype was recorded at least ten times. What it binds is unknown. Template material for amplifying TCR beta CDR3 regions consisted of RNA transcripts. When the TCR CDR3 underwent first-round RT-PCR, the HTBI primer set was used. Each CDR3 protein gets one entry after TCRdb re-called the multiplex PCR reads with MiXCR. The data show approximately 620,000 distinct CDR3 sequences, approximately 15% seen once. Sequences were obtained from blood. The receptor's source is a woman in her 30s with Graves' hyperthyroidism that later progressed to Graves' ophthalmopathy.

Here the CDR3 DNA reads TGTGCCAGCAGCCCGCCCCCTACAGAGTTCCAAGAGACCCAGTACTTC. It yields the protein CASSPPPTEFQETQYF. The V and J genes are TRBV3-1 and TRBJ2-5; no clear D. V lost 4 bases to trimming and J lost 1 base, with 16 bases between them. The CDR3 is made up of 16 amino acids. In germline, CDR1 is LGHDT, CDR2 YNNKEL (reference sequence).